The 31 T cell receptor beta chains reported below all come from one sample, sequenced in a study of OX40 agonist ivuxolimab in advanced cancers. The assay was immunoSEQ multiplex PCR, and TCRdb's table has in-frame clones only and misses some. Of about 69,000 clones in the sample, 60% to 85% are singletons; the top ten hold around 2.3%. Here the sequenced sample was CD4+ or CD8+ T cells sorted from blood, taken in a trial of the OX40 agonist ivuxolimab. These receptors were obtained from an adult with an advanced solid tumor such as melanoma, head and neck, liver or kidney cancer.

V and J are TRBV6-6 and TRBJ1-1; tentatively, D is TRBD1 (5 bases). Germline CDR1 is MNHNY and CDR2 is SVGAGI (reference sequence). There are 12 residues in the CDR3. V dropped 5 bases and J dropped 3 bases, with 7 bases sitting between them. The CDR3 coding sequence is TGTGCCAGCAGTACAGGCTACACTGAAGCTTTCTTT. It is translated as CASSTGYTEAFF.

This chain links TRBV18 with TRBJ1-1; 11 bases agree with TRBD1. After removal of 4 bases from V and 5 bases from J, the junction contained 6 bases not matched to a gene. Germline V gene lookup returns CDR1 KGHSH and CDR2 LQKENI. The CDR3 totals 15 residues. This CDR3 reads CASSLDRGRWTEAFF. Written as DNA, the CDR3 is TGTGCCAGCTCACTGGACAGGGGGCGATGGACTGAAGCTTTCTTT.

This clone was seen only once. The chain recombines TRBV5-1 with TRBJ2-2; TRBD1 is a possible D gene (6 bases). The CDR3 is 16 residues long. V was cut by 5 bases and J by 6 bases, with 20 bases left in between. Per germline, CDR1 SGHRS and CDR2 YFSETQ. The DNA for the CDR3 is TGCGCCAGCAGGGGACAAGTAACAGTCGGAGCCGGGGAGCTGTTTTTT. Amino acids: CASRGQVTVGAGELFF.

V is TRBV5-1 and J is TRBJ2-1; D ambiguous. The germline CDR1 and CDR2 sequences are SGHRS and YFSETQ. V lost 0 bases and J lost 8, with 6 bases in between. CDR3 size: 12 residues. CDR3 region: CASSLVGYEQFF. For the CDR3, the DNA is TGCGCCAGCAGCTTGGTGGGGTATGAGCAGTTCTTC.

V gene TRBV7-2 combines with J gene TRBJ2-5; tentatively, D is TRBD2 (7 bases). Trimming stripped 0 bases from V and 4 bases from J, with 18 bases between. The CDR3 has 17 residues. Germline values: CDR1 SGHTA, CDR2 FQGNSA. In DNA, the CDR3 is TGTGCCAGCAGCTTAGCCCTCGGAGGGGGGGGAAGAGAGACCCAGTACTTC. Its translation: CASSLALGGGGRETQYF.

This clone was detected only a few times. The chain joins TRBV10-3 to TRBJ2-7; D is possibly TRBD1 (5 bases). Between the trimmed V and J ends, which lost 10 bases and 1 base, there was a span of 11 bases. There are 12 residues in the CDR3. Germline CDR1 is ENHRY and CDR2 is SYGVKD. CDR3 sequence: CATSKGSYEQYF. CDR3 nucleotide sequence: TGTGCCACCAGCAAGGGGTCCTACGAGCAGTACTTC.

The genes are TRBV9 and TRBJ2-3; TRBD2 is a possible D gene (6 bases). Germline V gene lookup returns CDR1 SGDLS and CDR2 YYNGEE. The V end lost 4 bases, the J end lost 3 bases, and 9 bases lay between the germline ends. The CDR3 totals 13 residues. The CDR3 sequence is CASSPGRTDTQYF. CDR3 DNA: TGTGCCAGCAGCCCGGGGAGGACAGATACGCAGTATTTT.

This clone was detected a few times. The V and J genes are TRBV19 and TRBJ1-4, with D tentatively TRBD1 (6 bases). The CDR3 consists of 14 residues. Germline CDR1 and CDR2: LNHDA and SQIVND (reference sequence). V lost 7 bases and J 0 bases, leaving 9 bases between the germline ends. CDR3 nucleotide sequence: TGTGCCAGTAAACAGGGCCCAACTAATGAAAAACTGTTTTTT. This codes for CASKQGPTNEKLFF.

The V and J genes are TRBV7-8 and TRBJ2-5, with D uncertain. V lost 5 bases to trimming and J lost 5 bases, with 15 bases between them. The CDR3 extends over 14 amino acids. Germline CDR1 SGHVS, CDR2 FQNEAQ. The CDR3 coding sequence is TGTGCCAGCAGCCCCGGGTCCCCTCGGGAGACCCAGTACTTC. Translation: CASSPGSPRETQYF.

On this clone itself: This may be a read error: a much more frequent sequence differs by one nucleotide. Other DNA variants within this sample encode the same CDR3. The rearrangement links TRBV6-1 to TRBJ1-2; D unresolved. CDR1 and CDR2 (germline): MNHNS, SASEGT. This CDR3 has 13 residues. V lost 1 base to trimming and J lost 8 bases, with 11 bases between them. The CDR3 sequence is CASSEEARGGYTF. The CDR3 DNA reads TGTGCCAGCAGTGAAGAGGCTAGAGGGGGCTACACCTTC.

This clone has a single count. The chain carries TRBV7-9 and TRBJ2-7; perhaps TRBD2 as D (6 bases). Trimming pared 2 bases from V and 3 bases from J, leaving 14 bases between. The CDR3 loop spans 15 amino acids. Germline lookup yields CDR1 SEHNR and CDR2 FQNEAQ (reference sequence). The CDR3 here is CASSLPAGGDYEQYF. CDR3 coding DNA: TGTGCCAGCAGCTTACCAGCGGGCGGGGACTACGAGCAGTACTTC.

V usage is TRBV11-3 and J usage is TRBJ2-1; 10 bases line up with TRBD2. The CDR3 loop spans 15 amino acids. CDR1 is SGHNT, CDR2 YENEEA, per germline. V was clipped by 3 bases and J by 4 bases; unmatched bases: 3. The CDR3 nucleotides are TGTGCCAGCAGCTTCCAGCGGGGGGGATACAATGAGCAGTTCTTC. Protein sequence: CASSFQRGGYNEQFF.

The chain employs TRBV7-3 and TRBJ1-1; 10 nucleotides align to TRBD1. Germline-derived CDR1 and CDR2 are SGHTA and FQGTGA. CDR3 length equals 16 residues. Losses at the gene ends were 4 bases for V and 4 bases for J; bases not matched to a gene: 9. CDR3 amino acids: CASSSRGGQGGTEAFF. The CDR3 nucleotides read TGTGCCAGCAGCTCCCGGGGTGGACAGGGGGGCACTGAAGCTTTCTTT.

The CDR3 here is CASSSGSLSSNYGYTF. The CDR3 coding sequence is TGTGCCAGCAGCTCGGGGTCCTTAAGTTCTAACTATGGCTACACCTTC. This rearrangement joins TRBV5-4 to TRBJ1-2; D gene unclear. The CDR3 spans 16 residues. The V gene lost 3 bases and the J gene lost 0 bases, with 15 bases spanning the gap. CDR1 is SGHNT and CDR2 is YYREEE in the germline V gene (reference sequence).

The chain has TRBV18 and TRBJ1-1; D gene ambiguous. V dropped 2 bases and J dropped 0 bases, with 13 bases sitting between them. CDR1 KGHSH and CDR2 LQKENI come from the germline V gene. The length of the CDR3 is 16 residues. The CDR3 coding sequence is TGTGCCAGCTCACCAGATTTACCGGGAGTGAACACTGAAGCTTTCTTT. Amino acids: CASSPDLPGVNTEAFF.

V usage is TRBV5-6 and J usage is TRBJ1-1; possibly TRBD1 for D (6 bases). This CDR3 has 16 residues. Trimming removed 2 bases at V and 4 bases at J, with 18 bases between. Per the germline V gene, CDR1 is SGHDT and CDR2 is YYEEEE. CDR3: CASSFAGAPRSTEAFF. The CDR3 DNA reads TGTGCCAGCAGCTTCGCAGGGGCGCCGAGGTCCACTGAAGCTTTCTTT.

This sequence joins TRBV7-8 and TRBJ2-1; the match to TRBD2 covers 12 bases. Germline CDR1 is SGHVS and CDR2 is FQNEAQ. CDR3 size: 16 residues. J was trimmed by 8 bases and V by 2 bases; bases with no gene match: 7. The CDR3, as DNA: TGTGCCAGCAGCTTACGGACTAGCGGGATTAAAGATGAGCAGTTCTTC. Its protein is CASSLRTSGIKDEQFF.

This chain's CDR3 is CASSDGGRATDTQYF. Written as DNA, the CDR3 is TGTGCCAGCAGTGACGGCGGGAGGGCGACAGATACGCAGTATTTT. V gene TRBV6-4 combines with J gene TRBJ2-3, with 9 nucleotides matching TRBD2. The CDR3 loop spans 15 amino acids. Germline assignment: CDR1 MRHNA and CDR2 SNTAGT. Germline trimming cut 2 bases from V and 3 bases from J; bases unmatched to any gene: 3.

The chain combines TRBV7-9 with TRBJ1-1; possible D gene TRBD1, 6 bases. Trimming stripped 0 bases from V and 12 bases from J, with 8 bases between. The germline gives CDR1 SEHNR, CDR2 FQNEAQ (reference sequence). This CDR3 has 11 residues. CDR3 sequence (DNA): TGTGCCAGCAGCTTAGCAGGGGGGACTTTCTTT. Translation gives CASSLAGGTFF.

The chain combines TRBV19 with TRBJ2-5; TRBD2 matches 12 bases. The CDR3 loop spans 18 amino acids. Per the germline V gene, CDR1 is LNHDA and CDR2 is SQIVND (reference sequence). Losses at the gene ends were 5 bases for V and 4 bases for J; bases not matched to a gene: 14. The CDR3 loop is CASSLKLAGGPRVETQYF. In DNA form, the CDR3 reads TGTGCCAGTAGTCTCAAACTAGCGGGAGGCCCGCGGGTAGAGACCCAGTACTTC.

CDR3 sequence: CASSEALGLAGMFF. The CDR3 DNA is TGTGCCAGCAGTGAAGCCCTGGGACTAGCGGGAATGTTCTTC. This chain connects TRBV6-1 to TRBJ2-1, with 13 positions matching TRBD2. The CDR3 extends over 14 amino acids. V gave up 0 bases and J gave up 15 bases; unmatched junction bases: 5. The germline V gene has CDR1 MNHNS and CDR2 SASEGT.

The DNA of the CDR3 is TGCGCCAGTGGGAGGGGGGGCACGATTGGTGGCTACACCTTC. This sequence encodes CASGRGGTIGGYTF. V and J are TRBV10-2 and TRBJ1-2; possibly TRBD1 for D (6 bases). The CDR3 runs 14 residues. V gave up 9 bases and J gave up 7 bases, with 21 bases separating them. Germline V gene sequence: CDR1 WSHSY, CDR2 SAAADI.

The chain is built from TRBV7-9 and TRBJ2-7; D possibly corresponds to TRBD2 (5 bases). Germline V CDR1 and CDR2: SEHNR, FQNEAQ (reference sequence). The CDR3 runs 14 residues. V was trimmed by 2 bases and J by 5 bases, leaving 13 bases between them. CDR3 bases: TGTGCCAGCAGCTTAACAACGGGGAATGACGAGCAGTACTTC. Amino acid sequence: CASSLTTGNDEQYF.

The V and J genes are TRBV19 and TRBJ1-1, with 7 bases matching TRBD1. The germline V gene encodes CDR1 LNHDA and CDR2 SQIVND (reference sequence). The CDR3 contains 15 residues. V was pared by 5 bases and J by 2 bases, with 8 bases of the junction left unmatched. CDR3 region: CASSSSGQANTEAFF. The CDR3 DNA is TGTGCCAGTAGTTCATCCGGACAGGCCAACACTGAAGCTTTCTTT. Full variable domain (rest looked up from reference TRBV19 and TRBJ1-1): DGGITQSPKYLFRKEGQNVTLSCEQNLNHDAMYWYRQDPGQGLRLIYYSQIVNDFQKGDIAEGYSVSREKKESFPLTVTSAQKNPTAFYLCASSSSGQANTEAFFGQGTRLTVV.

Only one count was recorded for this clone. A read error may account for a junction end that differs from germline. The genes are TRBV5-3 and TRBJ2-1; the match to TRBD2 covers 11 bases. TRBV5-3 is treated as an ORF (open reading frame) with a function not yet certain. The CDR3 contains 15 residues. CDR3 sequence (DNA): TGTGCCAGCAGCTTGATCGGGACTAGCGGTAATGAGCAGTTCTTC. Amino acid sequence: CASSLIGTSGNEQFF.

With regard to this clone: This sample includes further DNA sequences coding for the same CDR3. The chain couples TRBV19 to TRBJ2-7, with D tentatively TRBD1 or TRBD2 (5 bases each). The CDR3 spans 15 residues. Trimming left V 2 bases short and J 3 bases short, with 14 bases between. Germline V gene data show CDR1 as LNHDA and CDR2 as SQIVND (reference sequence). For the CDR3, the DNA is TGTGCCAGTAGTATACCGGGGCAGGGAATCTACGAGCAGTACTTC. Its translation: CASSIPGQGIYEQYF.

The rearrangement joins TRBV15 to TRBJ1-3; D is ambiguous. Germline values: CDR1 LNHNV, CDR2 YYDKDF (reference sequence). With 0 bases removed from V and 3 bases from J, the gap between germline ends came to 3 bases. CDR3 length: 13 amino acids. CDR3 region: CATSRDHGNTIYF. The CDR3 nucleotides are TGTGCCACCAGCAGAGATCATGGAAACACCATATATTTT.

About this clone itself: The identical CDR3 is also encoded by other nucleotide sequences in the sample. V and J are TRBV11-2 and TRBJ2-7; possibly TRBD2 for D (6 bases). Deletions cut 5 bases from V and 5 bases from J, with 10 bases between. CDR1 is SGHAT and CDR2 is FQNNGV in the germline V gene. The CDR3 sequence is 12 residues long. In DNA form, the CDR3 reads TGTGCCAGCAGCCCTCCGGGGGACGAGCAGTACTTC. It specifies CASSPPGDEQYF.

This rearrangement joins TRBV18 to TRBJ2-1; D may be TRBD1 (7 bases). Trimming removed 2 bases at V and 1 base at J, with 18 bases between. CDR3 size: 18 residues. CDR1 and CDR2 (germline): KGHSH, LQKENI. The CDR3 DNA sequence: TGTGCCAGCTCACCAAAACAGGGGACGGGGAGGTCCTACAATGAGCAGTTCTTC. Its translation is CASSPKQGTGRSYNEQFF.

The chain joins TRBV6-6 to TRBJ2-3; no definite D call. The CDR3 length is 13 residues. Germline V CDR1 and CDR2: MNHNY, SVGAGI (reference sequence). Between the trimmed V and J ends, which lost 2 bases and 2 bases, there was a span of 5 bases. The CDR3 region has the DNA TGTGCCAGCAGTTACGGCAACACAGATACGCAGTATTTT. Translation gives CASSYGNTDTQYF.

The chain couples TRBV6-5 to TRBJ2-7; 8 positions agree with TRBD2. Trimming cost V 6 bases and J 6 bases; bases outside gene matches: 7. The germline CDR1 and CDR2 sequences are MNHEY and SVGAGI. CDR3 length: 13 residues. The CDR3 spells CASRGTRAREQYF. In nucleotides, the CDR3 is TGTGCCAGCAGGGGGACTAGAGCGCGCGAGCAGTACTTC.